These 9 T cell receptor beta chains were sequenced from one sample in a study of regulatory T cells in long-lasting Graves disease. Researchers made TCR beta libraries by using iRepertoire HTBI primers and running Arm-PCR on CDR3 regions. TCRdb independently ran MiXCR on the multiplex PCR reads; one entry per CDR3 protein. The top ten hold over 15% of the sample, which has 350,000 to 550,000 distinct CDR3 sequences, about 15% seen once. Time point of the sample: newly diagnosed GD, antithyroid drugs for less than 3 months. The TCR library used RNA extracted from PBMCs. This same sample was also taken into another study, of T cells in Graves' hyperthyroidism and ophthalmopathy.

Specimen: peripheral blood mononuclear cells (PBMCs), collected at new diagnosis, from a patient treated with antithyroid drugs. These receptors were obtained from a woman aged 50 to 60 with Graves disease.

This clonotype was counted many times. The gene calls are TRBV7-8 and TRBJ2-1; D is unclear. CDR3 length: 12 amino acids. Germline lookup yields CDR1 SGHVS and CDR2 FQNEAQ. V was cut by 1 base and J by 10 bases, with 8 bases left in between. The chain's CDR3 is CASSLGSLEQFF. Here the CDR3 DNA reads TGTGCCAGCAGCTTAGGAAGTCTCGAGCAGTTCTTC.

In its sample, this clonotype was seen many times. This chain connects TRBV7-2 to TRBJ1-2; a weak D match, TRBD1 (5 bases). Trimming took off 5 bases at V and 4 bases at J, with 17 bases between the two ends. Germline V lookup: CDR1 SGHTA, CDR2 FQGNSA. The CDR3 runs to 15 residues. CDR3 in DNA: TGTGCCAGCAGCCCTTCCCCGACAGCCTTCTATGGCTACACCTTC. Protein sequence: CASSPSPTAFYGYTF.

This clonotype was detected many times. The V gene is TRBV28, the J gene TRBJ2-1, with 13 bases identical to TRBD2. CDR3 length: 17 residues. The V gene end was trimmed by 5 bases and the J gene end by 7 bases; junction bases not matched to a gene: 11. Germline lookup yields CDR1 MDHEN and CDR2 SYDVKM. The CDR3 loop reads CASSPLGLAGERNEQFF. In DNA form, the CDR3 reads TGTGCCAGCAGTCCCTTAGGACTAGCGGGAGAACGGAATGAGCAGTTCTTC.

This clonotype was observed a handful of times. The genes are TRBV9 and TRBJ2-1; D may be TRBD1 (5 bases). CDR1 is SGDLS and CDR2 is YYNGEE in the germline V gene. V was pared by 5 bases and J by 5 bases, with 11 bases between. The CDR3 spans 13 residues. This chain's CDR3 is CASSVVGDNEQFF. CDR3 in DNA: TGTGCCAGCAGTGTTGTAGGGGACAATGAGCAGTTCTTC.

This clonotype was detected many times. This rearrangement joins TRBV5-1 to TRBJ2-3, with D possibly matching TRBD2 (6 bases). CDR1 SGHRS and CDR2 YFSETQ come from the germline V gene. This CDR3 region has 15 residues. V shed 0 bases and J shed 1 base, with 9 bases lying between them. CDR3 in DNA: TGCGCCAGCAGCTTGGGGGGAGGTGGCACAGATACGCAGTATTTT. Protein product: CASSLGGGGTDTQYF.

In its sample, this clonotype was seen many times. This chain uses TRBV12-3 or TRBV12-4 with TRBJ2-5; TRBD2 aligns across 7 bases. The CDR3 runs to 17 residues. V was clipped by 5 bases and J by 0 bases; unmatched bases: 12. This chain's CDR3 is CASSEGPASGDQETQYF. The DNA of the CDR3 is TGTGCCAGCAGTGAGGGCCCGGCCAGCGGGGACCAAGAGACCCAGTACTTC.

This clonotype was seen more than once but under ten times. This rearrangement joins TRBV7-3 to TRBJ2-7; D uncertain. Trimming took 5 bases from V and 7 from J, leaving 15 bases between them. Germline V gene data show CDR1 as SGHTA and CDR2 as FQGTGA. The CDR3 covers 13 residues. The CDR3 sequence: CASSTGPDREQYF. CDR3 coding DNA: TGTGCCAGCAGCACTGGACCTGATAGGGAGCAGTACTTC.

There are a few counts of this clonotype. This may come from a read error, since a much larger clone is one base off. CDR3 sequence: CASTPPSESGRFF. The CDR3 nucleotides read TGTGCCAGCACCCCCCCTTCGGAGAGCGGGAGGTTCTTC. The chain combines TRBV7-3 with TRBJ2-1; 8 nucleotides line up with TRBD2. This CDR3 contains 13 residues. Germline V gene lookup returns CDR1 SGHTA and CDR2 FQGTGA. V dropped 7 bases and J dropped 15; count of bases not matched to a gene: 14.

In its sample, this clonotype was seen a few times. The rearrangement links TRBV7-9 to TRBJ1-5; D remains ambiguous. The CDR3 has 16 residues. Germline V gene sequence: CDR1 SEHNR, CDR2 FQNEAQ (reference sequence). V lost 5 bases, J lost 3 bases, and 17 bases lay in between. The CDR3 DNA follows: TGTGCCAGCAGCCACAAGTTCTCCGGTGTCAATCAGCCCCAGCATTTT. It encodes CASSHKFSGVNQPQHF.